The rows below give T cell receptor beta chains drawn from one sample of a study of CD4 T cells in relation to SARS-CoV-2 and coronaviruses. No antigen is known for these receptors. Here immunoSEQ multiplex PCR was the method, and the copy in TCRdb shows in-frame clones only, minus some. This table holds about 17,000 clones, 82% found once. Sequenced input: CD4+ T cells from PBMCs, cultured in vitro. The receptors stem from a human donor in good health. Both conserved end residues are part of each CDR3. The D gene is left open where the match is weak. Size is omitted from some rows. Given values are once, few, many or a class for expanded clones.

CASSLAVQTTEAFF	TGCGCCAGCAGCTTGGCCGTGCAGACCACTGAAGCTTTCTTT	TRBJ1-1	TRBV5-1	14	.	.
CAWRAGTGGYTF	TGTGCCTGGAGAGCAGGGACGGGAGGCTACACCTTC	TRBJ1-2	TRBV30	12	.	.
CASGQGSRNTIYF	TGTGCCAGTGGACAGGGATCCAGGAACACCATATATTTT	TRBJ1-3	TRBV19	13	few	TRBD1
CASSHSGGVLNGYTF	TGCGCCAGCAGCCATTCCGGGGGGGTTTTAAATGGCTACACCTTC	TRBJ1-2	TRBV4-1	15	few	.
CASSYSTGAATDTQYF	TGTGCCAGCAGTTACTCGACGGGGGCTGCTACAGATACGCAGTATTTT	TRBJ2-3	TRBV6-2/TRBV6-3	16	once	.
CASSPWTGYNEQFF	TGTGCCAGCAGCCCATGGACAGGGTACAATGAGCAGTTCTTC	TRBJ2-1	TRBV7-3	14	.	TRBD1
CASSLALAGDGELFF	TGTGCCAGCAGCTTGGCGCTTGCGGGAGACGGGGAGCTGTTTTTT	TRBJ2-2	TRBV5-5	15	.	TRBD2
CASSLDVQETQYF	TGCGCCAGCAGCTTGGATGTACAAGAGACCCAGTACTTC	TRBJ2-5	TRBV5-1	13	.	.
CASSPSTGGPYNSPLHF	TGTGCCAGCAGCCCTTCGACAGGGGGCCCCTATAATTCACCCCTCCACTTT	TRBJ1-6	TRBV5-5	17	.	TRBD1
CASSFQGWTGELFF	TGTGCCAGCAGCTTCCAGGGGTGGACCGGGGAGCTGTTTTTT	TRBJ2-2	TRBV7-9	14	large	.
CASSSGGVNGETQYF	TGTGCCAGTAGTTCCGGGGGCGTCAACGGGGAGACCCAGTACTTC	TRBJ2-5	TRBV19	15	.	.
CASSPSGQYSPLHF	TGTGCCAGCTCACCATCGGGGCAGTATTCACCCCTCCACTTT	TRBJ1-6	TRBV18	14	.	.
CAISPRTGLSSGNTIYF	TGTGCCATCAGTCCCCGGACAGGGTTAAGCTCTGGAAACACCATATATTTT	TRBJ1-3	TRBV10-3	17	once	TRBD1
CASSMFGQDSLTRRAFF	TGTGCCAGTAGTATGTTTGGCCAGGACAGCCTTACTCGTAGGGCTTTCTTT	TRBJ1-1	TRBV19	17	medium-sized	.
CASSLGKTGYNSPLHF	TGTGCCAGCAGCTTGGGTAAAACAGGTTATAATTCACCCCTCCACTTT	TRBJ1-6	TRBV5-4	16	once	.
CASSLGGTRNTGELFF	TGTGCCAGCAGCTTAGGGGGGACTAGGAACACCGGGGAGCTGTTTTTT	TRBJ2-2	TRBV7-8	16	.	TRBD2
CASSPPILAGGYNEQFF	TGTGCCAGCTCACCACCGATCCTAGCGGGGGGCTACAATGAGCAGTTCTTC	TRBJ2-1	TRBV18	17	.	TRBD2
CASSLAGPSGANVLTF	TGCGCCAGCAGCTTGGCAGGGCCCTCTGGGGCCAACGTCCTGACTTTC	TRBJ2-6	TRBV5-1	16	.	.
CASSSWGDRWIEAFF	TGTGCCAGCAGCTCCTGGGGGGACAGGTGGATTGAAGCTTTCTTT	TRBJ1-1	TRBV7-2	15	.	TRBD1
CASSQSNPGAEQFF	TGCGCCAGCAGTCAATCGAATCCAGGGGCTGAGCAGTTCTTC	TRBJ2-1	TRBV23-1	14	.	.
CASSLGSSMEQYF	TGTGCCAGCAGCTTAGGGTCCTCTATGGAGCAGTACTTC	TRBJ2-7	TRBV7-7	13	.	.
CASSRRGMGNIQYF	TGTGCCAGCAGCCGCCGCGGGATGGGAAACATTCAGTACTTC	TRBJ2-4	TRBV3-1/TRBV3-2	14	.	.
CASSPRTSGTGETQYF	TGTGCCAGCAGCCCTCGGACTAGCGGGACGGGGGAGACCCAGTACTTC	TRBJ2-5	TRBV3-1/TRBV3-2	16	.	TRBD2